The rows below give T cell receptor beta chains drawn from one sample of a study of response to subunit inactivated influenza vaccine. TCRdb reanalysed the RT-PCR reads using MiXCR and keeps one entry per CDR3 protein. The sample contains about 780,000 distinct CDR3 sequences, around a sixth of which appear only once. This specimen consisted of PBMCs from blood, obtained 4 to 6 days after vaccination. The receptors were gathered from a man aged 50 or older who received an inactivated influenza vaccine. CDR3s include the opening cysteine and the closing phenylalanine or tryptophan. A D gene is named only where the DNA matches it firmly.

V gene: TRBV5-1
J gene: TRBJ2-5
D gene: -
CDR3 protein: CASSPGQQTQYF

V gene: TRBV29-1
J gene: TRBJ2-2
D gene: TRBD2
CDR3 protein: CSVVVSGSPRAGELFF

V gene: TRBV9
J gene: TRBJ2-2
D gene: TRBD2
CDR3 protein: CASSVTSGNTGELFF

V gene: TRBV3-1
J gene: TRBJ2-5
D gene: TRBD2
CDR3 protein: CASSPGTNLQETQYF

V gene: TRBV20-1
J gene: TRBJ1-6
D gene: -
CDR3 protein: CSAGEGGANSPLHF

V gene: TRBV12-5
J gene: TRBJ2-5
D gene: TRBD1
CDR3 protein: CASGLWTGVDQETQYF

V gene: TRBV6-2/TRBV6-3
J gene: TRBJ2-6
D gene: -
CDR3 protein: CASKGTGANVLTF

V gene: TRBV29-1
J gene: TRBJ1-4
D gene: -
CDR3 protein: CSVESGLGGKLFF

V gene: TRBV7-9
J gene: TRBJ2-3
D gene: -
CDR3 protein: CASRLEVDTQYF

V gene: TRBV5-6
J gene: TRBJ2-7
D gene: -
CDR3 protein: CASSLGLSEQYF

V gene: TRBV10-3
J gene: TRBJ2-2
D gene: TRBD1
CDR3 protein: CAISSIGTGSPGELFF

V gene: TRBV6-1
J gene: TRBJ2-3
D gene: -
CDR3 protein: CASSWAAGSTDTQYF

V gene: TRBV12-3/TRBV12-4
J gene: TRBJ2-3
D gene: TRBD2
CDR3 protein: CASNWGGSGTDTQYF

V gene: TRBV4-3
J gene: TRBJ1-6
D gene: -
CDR3 protein: CASSQDPESSPLHF

V gene: TRBV12-3/TRBV12-4
J gene: TRBJ1-6
D gene: -
CDR3 protein: CASSGLRDPRSLHF

V gene: TRBV5-5
J gene: TRBJ1-2
D gene: -
CDR3 protein: CASSLVAGDGYTF

V gene: TRBV29-1
J gene: TRBJ1-1
D gene: -
CDR3 protein: CSALAISGRNEAFF